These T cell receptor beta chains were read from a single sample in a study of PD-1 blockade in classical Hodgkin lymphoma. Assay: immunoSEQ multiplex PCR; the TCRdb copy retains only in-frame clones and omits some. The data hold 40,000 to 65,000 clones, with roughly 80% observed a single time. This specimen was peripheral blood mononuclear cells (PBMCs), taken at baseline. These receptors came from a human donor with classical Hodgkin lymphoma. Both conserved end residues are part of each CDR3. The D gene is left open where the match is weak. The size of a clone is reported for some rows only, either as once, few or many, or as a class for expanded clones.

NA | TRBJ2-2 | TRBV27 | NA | TGTGCCAGCAGTTTATTGGACGTCACTTGGGGGAGAAAGAACACCGGGGAGCTGTTTTTT | CASSLLDVTWGRKNTGELFF
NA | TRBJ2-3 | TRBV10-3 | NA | TGTGCCAGCAGTTACGAAATAGGACCCCTAAGCACAGATACGCAGTATTTT | CASSYEIGPLSTDTQYF
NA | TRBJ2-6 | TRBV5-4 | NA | TGTGCCAGCAGCCAAGAAATAGGATCTGGGGCCAACGTCCTGACTTTC | CASSQEIGSGANVLTF
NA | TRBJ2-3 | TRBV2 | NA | TGTGCCAGCAGTGAAATAAGCACAGATACGCAGTATTTT | CASSEISTDTQYF
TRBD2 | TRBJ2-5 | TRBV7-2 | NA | TGTGCCAGCAGCTTAATGGGACTAGCGGGAGAAGAGACCCAGTACTTC | CASSLMGLAGEETQYF
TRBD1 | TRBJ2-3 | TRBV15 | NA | TGTGCCACCAGCAGACAGGGGGCGGGAGATACGCAGTATTTT | CATSRQGAGDTQYF
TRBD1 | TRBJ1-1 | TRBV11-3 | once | TGTGCCAGCAGCTTTCGACAGGGGGGCTCGAGGAGGAACACTGAAGCTTTCTTT | CASSFRQGGSRRNTEAFF
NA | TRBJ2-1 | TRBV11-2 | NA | TGTGCCAGCAGCCTTACAGGGTGGTCCCCACACAGCTCCTACAATGAGCAGTTCTTC | CASSLTGWSPHSSYNEQFF
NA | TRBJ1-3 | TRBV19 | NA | TGTGCCAGTGGGGCCTCTGGAAACACCATATATTTT | CASGASGNTIYF
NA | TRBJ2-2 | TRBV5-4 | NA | TGTGCCAGCACCGAAGATGTGGGGACTCGGGTGACGGGGGAGCTGTTTTTT | CASTEDVGTRVTGELFF
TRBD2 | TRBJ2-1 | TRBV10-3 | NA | TGTGCCATCAGTGAGACGTTTCCCGAGGGGACTAGCGGGAACAATGAGCAGTTCTTC | CAISETFPEGTSGNNEQFF
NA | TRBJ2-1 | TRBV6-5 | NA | TGTGCCAGCAGTTTCCACCGCGGTTTACTCTACAATGAGCAGTTCTTC | CASSFHRGLLYNEQFF
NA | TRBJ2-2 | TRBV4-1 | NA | TGCGCCAGCAGCCAAGAAGAAGTCGTAAACACCGGGGAGCTGTTTTTT | CASSQEEVVNTGELFF
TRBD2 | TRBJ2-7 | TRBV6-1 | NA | TGTGCCAGCAGTGAAGCGGGAGGGCGATACGAGCAGTACTTC | CASSEAGGRYEQYF
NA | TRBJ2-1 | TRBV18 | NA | TGTGCCAGCTTAAGGCCGGGTCCCAATGAGCAGTTCTTC | CASLRPGPNEQFF
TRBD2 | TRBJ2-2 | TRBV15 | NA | TGTGCCACCAGCACAGCCCGGGGGCGGGAGGGCCCCACCGGGGAGCTGTTTTTT | CATSTARGREGPTGELFF
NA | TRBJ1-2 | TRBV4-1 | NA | TGCGCCAGCAGCCAGGGTCCCGGGACGGACTATGGCTACACCTTC | CASSQGPGTDYGYTF
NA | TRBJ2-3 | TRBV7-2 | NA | TGTGCCAGCAGCTCCTGGACCTCAGGAACAGATACGCAGTATTTT | CASSSWTSGTDTQYF
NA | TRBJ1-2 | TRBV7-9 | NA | TGTGCCAGCAGCTTAGGGTATCAGTGGGGAAACTATGGCTACACCTTC | CASSLGYQWGNYGYTF
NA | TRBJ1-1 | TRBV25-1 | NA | TGTGCCAGCAGGGGAGGCACTGAAGCTTTCTTT | CASRGGTEAFF
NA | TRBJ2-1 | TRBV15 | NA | TGTGCCACCAGCCCCCGAAGGAATGGGATTAGTGAGCAGTTCTTC | CATSPRRNGISEQFF
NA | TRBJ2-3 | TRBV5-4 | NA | TGTGCCAGCAGCTTACGGGGATCTGATACGCAGTATTTT | CASSLRGSDTQYF
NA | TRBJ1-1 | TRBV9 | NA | TGTGCCAGCAGCGTAGTTGGGGGACATTTAAAACCCTCTGAAGCTTTCTTT | CASSVVGGHLKPSEAFF
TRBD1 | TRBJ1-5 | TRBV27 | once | TGTGCCAGCAGCGCCCGACAGGGTTTGTGGCAGCCCCAGCATTTT | CASSARQGLWQPQHF
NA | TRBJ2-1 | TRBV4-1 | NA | TGCGCCAGCAGCCAAGACGACAGAGGCTCCTACAATGAGCAGTTCTTC | CASSQDDRGSYNEQFF
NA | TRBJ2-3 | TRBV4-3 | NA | TGCGCCAGCAGCCACCCTAGCGCCCTAGGCACAGATACGCAGTATTTT | CASSHPSALGTDTQYF
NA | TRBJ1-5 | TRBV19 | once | TGTGCCAGTAGTAGCCCCGGGACACCGCATCAGCCCCAGCATTTT | CASSSPGTPHQPQHF
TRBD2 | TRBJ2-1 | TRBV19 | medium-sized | TGTGCCAGTAGCGCGGCGGGAGGGCACGACAATGAGCAGTTCTTC | CASSAAGGHDNEQFF
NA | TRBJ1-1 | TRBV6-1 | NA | TGTGCCAGCAGCATTTGGGGGTACACTGAAGCTTTCTTT | CASSIWGYTEAFF
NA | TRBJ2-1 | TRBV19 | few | TGTGCCAGTAGTGAGGGGTTCGGCAATGAGCAGTTCTTC | CASSEGFGNEQFF
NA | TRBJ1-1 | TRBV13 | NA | TGTGCCAGCAGCCGAGGACGGCCGAACACTGAAGCTTTCTTT | CASSRGRPNTEAFF
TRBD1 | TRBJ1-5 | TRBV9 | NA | TGTGCCAGCAGCCGGGGACAGTCTCAGCCCCAGCATTTT | CASSRGQSQPQHF
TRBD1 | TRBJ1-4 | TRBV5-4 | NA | TGTGCCAGCAGCGGGACAGCGGAAACTAATGAAAAACTGTTTTTT | CASSGTAETNEKLFF
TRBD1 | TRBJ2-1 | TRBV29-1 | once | TGCAGCGTCTGGGGACAGGGATCCGATGAGCAGTTCTTC | CSVWGQGSDEQFF
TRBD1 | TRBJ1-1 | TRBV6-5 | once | TGTGCCAGCAGTTTCGGACAGGGAGAAGCTTTCTTT | CASSFGQGEAFF
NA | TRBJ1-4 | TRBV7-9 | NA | TGTGCCAGCAGCTTGGTTGGGAGTTTTAATGAAAAACTGTTTTTT | CASSLVGSFNEKLFF
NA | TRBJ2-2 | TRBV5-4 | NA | TGTGCCAGCAGCTTACTAGCCCACACCGGGGAGCTGTTTTTT | CASSLLAHTGELFF
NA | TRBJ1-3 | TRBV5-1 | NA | TGCGCCAGCAGCTTGACGGATGTTGGAAACACCATATATTTT | CASSLTDVGNTIYF
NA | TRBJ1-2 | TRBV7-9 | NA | TGTGCCAGCAGCTTGGGGGGTGGCTACACCTTC | CASSLGGGYTF
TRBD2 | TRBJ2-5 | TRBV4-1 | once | TGCGCCAGCAGCCAAGAGCCGGGACTAGCGGGAGTTGTGACCCAGTACTTC | CASSQEPGLAGVVTQYF
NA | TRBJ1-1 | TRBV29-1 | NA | TGCAGCGTTGCACGAGTTAAAGGGACTGAAGCTTTCTTT | CSVARVKGTEAFF
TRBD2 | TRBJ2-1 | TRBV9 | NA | TGTGCCAGCAGCAACCATCCGACTAGCTCGAATGAGCAGTTCTTC | CASSNHPTSSNEQFF
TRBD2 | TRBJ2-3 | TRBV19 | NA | TGTGCCAGTAGCACTACCCTTAGCGGGAGTTTTACAGATACGCAGTATTTT | CASSTTLSGSFTDTQYF
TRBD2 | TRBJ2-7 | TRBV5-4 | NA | TGTGCCAGCAGCCTTATCCCGGGACTAGCGGGAACAGTCCCTGGCCACGAGCAGTACTTC | CASSLIPGLAGTVPGHEQYF
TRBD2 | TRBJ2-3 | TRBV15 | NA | TGTGCCACCAGCAGAGGGGCGGGAGGGAAGGATACGCAGTATTTT | CATSRGAGGKDTQYF
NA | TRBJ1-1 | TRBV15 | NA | TGTGCCACCAGCAGAGATCAAGGGTTTATGAACACTGAAGCTTTCTTT | CATSRDQGFMNTEAFF
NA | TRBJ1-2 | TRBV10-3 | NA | TGTGCCATCAGTGACAACACAGGAACAACTAACTATGGCTACACCTTC | CAISDNTGTTNYGYTF
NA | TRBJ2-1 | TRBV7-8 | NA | TGTGCCAGCAGTCTAGGGGGTGGCGGGAGCTCCTACAATGAGCAGTTCTTC | CASSLGGGGSSYNEQFF
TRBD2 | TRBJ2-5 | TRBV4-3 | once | TGCGCCAGCAGCCAAGATGGGTTAGCGGGAGGCCAAGAGACCCAGTACTTC | CASSQDGLAGGQETQYF
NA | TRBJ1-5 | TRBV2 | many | TGTGCCAGCATACGGGGTATTGGTGAGCCCCAGCATTTT | CASIRGIGEPQHF
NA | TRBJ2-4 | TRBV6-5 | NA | TGTGCCTCATCCGGGCCTAAAAACATTCAGTACTTC | CASSGPKNIQYF
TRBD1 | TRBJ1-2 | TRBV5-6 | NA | TGTGCCAGCAGCTATCCGGGACAGGGATTCCATGGCTACACCTTC | CASSYPGQGFHGYTF
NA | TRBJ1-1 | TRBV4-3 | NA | TGCGCCAGCAGCCAAGATTGGTCGAGCACTGAAGCTTTCTTT | CASSQDWSSTEAFF
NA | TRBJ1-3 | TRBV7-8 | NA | TGTGCCAGCAGCTTGACACAAAACACCATATATTTT | CASSLTQNTIYF
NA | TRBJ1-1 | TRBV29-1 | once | TGCAGCGTTGAGGGGGGCATCGCTGAAGCTTTCTTT | CSVEGGIAEAFF